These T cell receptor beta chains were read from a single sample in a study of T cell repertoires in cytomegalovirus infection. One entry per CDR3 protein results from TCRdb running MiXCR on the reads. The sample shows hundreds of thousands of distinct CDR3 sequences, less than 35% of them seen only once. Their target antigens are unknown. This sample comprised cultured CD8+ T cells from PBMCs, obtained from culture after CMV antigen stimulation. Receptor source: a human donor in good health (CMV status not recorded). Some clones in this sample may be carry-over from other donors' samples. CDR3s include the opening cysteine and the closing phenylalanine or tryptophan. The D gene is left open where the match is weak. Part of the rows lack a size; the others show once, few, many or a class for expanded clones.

CASSLEAGDNEKLFF | TGTGCCAGCAGCTTAGAGGCCGGAGATAATGAAAAACTGTTTTTT | TRBJ1-4 | TRBV7-9 | NA | few
CASSLEGVADQPQHF | TGTGCCAGCAGTTTAGAGGGGGTCGCGGACCAGCCCCAGCATTTT | TRBJ1-5 | TRBV12-3/TRBV12-4 | NA | NA
CSASVRAGGSLETQYF | TGCAGTGCTAGTGTCCGTGCGGGGGGGTCTTTGGAGACCCAGTACTTC | TRBJ2-5 | TRBV20-1 | TRBD2 | NA
CASSLVRGRLETQYF | TGTGCCAGCAGCTTAGTTCGGGGGCGGCTAGAGACCCAGTACTTC | TRBJ2-5 | TRBV7-2 | NA | many
CASSPTETGGYTF | TGTGCCAGCAGCCCGACCGAAACGGGTGGCTACACCTTC | TRBJ1-2 | TRBV7-6 | NA | many
CASSFGRGGEQFF | TGTGCCAGCAGCTTTGGGCGGGGGGGCGAGCAGTTCTTC | TRBJ2-1 | TRBV7-6 | TRBD2 | NA
CASSPRPYTGELFF | TGTGCCAGCAGCCCCCGGCCCTACACCGGGGAGCTGTTTTTT | TRBJ2-2 | TRBV6-1 | NA | NA
CASSLFRPGEETQYF | TGTGCCAGCAGTTTATTTCGGCCAGGCGAAGAGACCCAGTACTTC | TRBJ2-5 | TRBV27 | NA | NA
CASSLFGEANEKLFF | TGTGCCAGCAGCTTATTCGGGGAGGCTAATGAAAAACTGTTTTTT | TRBJ1-4 | TRBV7-2 | NA | many
CASSFRQGAYNEQFF | TGTGCCAGCAGTTTTCGCCAGGGGGCCTACAATGAGCAGTTCTTC | TRBJ2-1 | TRBV12-3/TRBV12-4 | TRBD1 | NA
CASRGTGFSPLHF | TGTGCCAGTAGGGGGACAGGGTTTTCACCCCTCCACTTT | TRBJ1-6 | TRBV19 | TRBD1 | NA
CASSVTPRGYEQYF | TGTGCCAGCAGCGTGACGCCCAGGGGCTACGAGCAGTACTTC | TRBJ2-7 | TRBV7-9 | NA | NA
CATSRDGTDTGDFSYEQYF | TGTGCCACCAGCAGAGATGGAACGGACACAGGGGATTTCTCCTACGAGCAGTACTTC | TRBJ2-7 | TRBV15 | TRBD1 | NA
CSVLSLYGYTF | TGCAGCGTTCTGAGTCTCTATGGCTACACCTTC | TRBJ1-2 | TRBV29-1 | NA | NA
CASSLERTRELYSNQPQHF | TGTGCCAGCAGCTTGGAGAGGACGAGGGAACTATATAGCAATCAGCCCCAGCATTTT | TRBJ1-5 | TRBV5-8 | NA | few
CASSRQGEEKLFF | TGCGCCAGCAGCAGGCAGGGCGAGGAAAAACTGTTTTTT | TRBJ1-4 | TRBV4-1 | NA | NA
CASSFSQGPLEQFF | TGTGCCAGCAGCTTCTCTCAAGGGCCACTAGAGCAGTTCTTC | TRBJ2-1 | TRBV5-6 | NA | few
CASSGGQGAWNTGELFF | TGTGCCAGCAGTGGGGGACAGGGGGCTTGGAACACCGGGGAGCTGTTTTTT | TRBJ2-2 | TRBV27 | TRBD1 | few
CASRLTRVRETQYF | TGTGCCAGCAGGCTAACCCGGGTGCGGGAGACCCAGTACTTC | TRBJ2-5 | TRBV6-2/TRBV6-3 | NA | NA
CASSGGDRGYNEQFF | TGTGCCAGCAGCGGGGGGGACAGGGGTTACAATGAGCAGTTCTTC | TRBJ2-1 | TRBV5-5 | TRBD1 | NA
CASSSTRGRAMNTEAFF | TGTGCCAGCAGTTCGACCAGGGGTAGGGCCATGAACACTGAAGCTTTCTTT | TRBJ1-1 | TRBV7-9 | NA | many
CASSPRGANSYEQYF | TGTGCCAGCAGCCCGCGGGGGGCTAACTCCTACGAGCAGTACTTC | TRBJ2-7 | TRBV7-8 | TRBD2 | many
CASSFGLADTGELFF | TGTGCCAGCAGCTTTGGACTAGCCGACACCGGGGAGCTGTTTTTT | TRBJ2-2 | TRBV11-2 | TRBD2 | NA
CASSLLGGGHQETQYF | TGTGCCAGCAGCTTACTCGGCGGGGGCCACCAAGAGACCCAGTACTTC | TRBJ2-5 | TRBV7-9 | NA | NA
CASSRYSNQPQHF | TGTGCCAGCAGCCGGTATAGCAATCAGCCCCAGCATTTT | TRBJ1-5 | TRBV7-2 | NA | many
CASSFGRYVGEQYF | TGTGCCAGCAGTTTTGGGAGATATGTGGGGGAGCAGTACTTC | TRBJ2-7 | TRBV27 | NA | few
CASRDGNSYNEQFF | TGTGCCAGCAGGGACGGAAACTCCTACAATGAGCAGTTCTTC | TRBJ2-1 | TRBV6-1 | NA | NA
CASSETDSNQPQHF | TGTGCCAGCAGTGAGACAGATAGCAATCAGCCCCAGCATTTT | TRBJ1-5 | TRBV6-5 | NA | NA
CASGLDSPQETQYF | TGTGCCAGCGGCCTAGACAGCCCCCAAGAGACCCAGTACTTC | TRBJ2-5 | TRBV27 | NA | few
CASSPRVSVTDTQYF | TGTGCCAGCTCACCACGGGTTTCGGTCACAGATACGCAGTATTTT | TRBJ2-3 | TRBV18 | NA | few
CASPDRDSNQPQHF | TGTGCCAGTCCAGACAGGGATAGCAATCAGCCCCAGCATTTT | TRBJ1-5 | TRBV6-4 | TRBD1 | few